The 30 T cell receptor beta chains presented below share a single source sample, sequenced in a study of CD8 T cells in ankylosing spondylitis. Via MiXCR, TCRdb re-called the 5' RACE reads, giving one row per CDR3 protein. The data hold approximately 150,000 distinct CDR3 sequences, with around 32% observed a single time. Sequencing was performed on synovial fluid, either unsorted or a sorted T cell fraction (not recorded which). These receptors originate from a male donor with ankylosing spondylitis.

DNA for the CDR3: TGTGCCAGCACCAACAGGGGGACCGGGGAGCTGTTTTTT. Amino acids: CASTNRGTGELFF. The chain joins TRBV6-2 or TRBV6-3 to TRBJ2-2; 8 nucleotides match TRBD1. Germline assignment: CDR1 MNHEY and CDR2 SVGEGT. V shed 7 bases and J 5 bases; nucleotides not matched to a gene: 3. The CDR3 has 13 residues.

This clonotype appeared a few times. This chain links TRBV2 with TRBJ2-7; 9 bases agree with TRBD1. The CDR3 loop spans 13 amino acids. Germline assignment: CDR1 SNHLY and CDR2 FYNNEI. V was pared by 8 bases and J by 7 bases, with 9 bases of the junction left unmatched. CDR3: CASVGDRVWEQYF. In DNA form, the CDR3 reads TGTGCCAGCGTCGGGGACAGGGTATGGGAGCAGTACTTC.

This chain joins TRBV12-3 or TRBV12-4 and TRBJ2-7; 9 bases agree with TRBD1. V dropped 4 bases and J dropped 6; count of bases not matched to a gene: 7. The CDR3 runs to 14 residues. This chain's CDR3 is CASSSNRGQVEQYF. CDR3 DNA sequence: TGTGCCAGCAGTTCTAACAGGGGGCAGGTCGAGCAGTACTTC.

V gene TRBV27 combines with J gene TRBJ2-3; TRBD2 aligns across 7 bases. Germline V gene data show CDR1 as MNHEY and CDR2 as SMNVEV (reference sequence). The CDR3 totals 15 residues. The ends lost 11 bases at V and 4 bases at J; junction bases unmatched: 15. CDR3 in amino acids: CAYDGLVVGADTQYF. CDR3 sequence (DNA): TGTGCCTATGATGGACTAGTGGTGGGGGCAGATACGCAGTATTTT.

This clonotype was seen ten or more times. The V gene is TRBV7-8, the J gene TRBJ1-1; weak D call: TRBD1 (5 bases). The V end was cut by 2 bases, the J end by 3 bases, with 7 bases between. The CDR3 totals 13 residues. Germline V gene sequence: CDR1 SGHVS, CDR2 FQNEAQ. This CDR3 reads CASSLRQHTEAFF. The CDR3 nucleotides are TGTGCCAGCAGCTTACGACAGCACACTGAAGCTTTCTTT.

There are a few counts of this clonotype. This chain uses TRBV4-1 with TRBJ1-6, with 7 nucleotides matching TRBD1. Germline CDR1 MGHRA, CDR2 YSYEKL. Losses at the gene ends were 0 bases for V and 0 bases for J; bases not matched to a gene: 11. The CDR3 totals 20 residues. CDR3 sequence: CASSQERGDSQSSYNSPLHF. Here the CDR3 DNA reads TGCGCCAGCAGCCAAGAGAGGGGGGACAGTCAAAGCTCCTATAATTCACCCCTCCACTTT.

The chain uses TRBV5-1 and TRBJ1-6; 7 bases line up with TRBD1. This CDR3 has 15 amino acids. CDR1 is SGHRS, CDR2 YFSETQ, per germline. V shed 2 bases, J shed 3 bases, and the junction held 2 bases outside the gene matches. The CDR3 DNA follows: TGCGCCAGCAGCTTAAGGGACAGCTATAATTCACCCCTCCACTTT. This translates into CASSLRDSYNSPLHF.

The J gene is TRBJ1-3, the V gene TRBV6-2 or TRBV6-3, with 9 bases lining up with TRBD1. The junction had 2 bases not matched to a gene; V was cut back by 5 bases and J by 0 bases. CDR1 and CDR2 (germline): MNHEY, SVGEGT. This CDR3 region has 15 residues. This chain's CDR3 is CASSRTGDSGNTIYF. The CDR3, as DNA: TGTGCCAGCAGTCGGACAGGGGACTCTGGAAACACCATATATTTT.

As to this clonotype: A much larger clone lies a single base off, so this may be a read error. The genes are TRBV9 and TRBJ1-2; 7 bases map to TRBD1. CDR3 length: 16 amino acids. V lost 3 bases to trimming and J lost 2 bases; unmatched junction nucleotides: 10. The V gene's germline CDR1 is SGDLS and CDR2 YYNGEE. CDR3 residues: CASSAGGAEKNYGYTF. CDR3 nucleotide sequence: TGTGCCAGCAGCGCAGGGGGGGCAGAAAAAAACTATGGCTACACCTTC.

This clonotype was recorded a few times. The chain carries TRBV5-4 and TRBJ2-2; the D is unclear. The CDR3 is 15 residues long. V was clipped by 3 bases and J by 0 bases, with 9 bases between them. Germline assignment: CDR1 SGHNT and CDR2 YYREEE (reference sequence). CDR3 bases: TGTGCCAGCAGCTGGGTGGGCGCGAACACCGGGGAGCTGTTTTTT. It yields the protein CASSWVGANTGELFF. Combining the CDR3 with reference TRBV5-4 and TRBJ2-2 gives the whole variable domain ETGVTQSPTHLIKTRGQQVTLRCSSQSGHNTVSWYQQALGQGPQFIFQYYREEENGRGNFPPRFSGLQFPNYSSELNVNALELDDSALYLCASSWVGANTGELFFGEGSRLTVL.

This clonotype was detected ten times or more. This rearrangement joins TRBV7-8 to TRBJ2-1; 7 nucleotides align to TRBD2. This CDR3 region has 14 residues. The V gene's germline CDR1 is SGHVS and CDR2 FQNEAQ. Trimming removed 6 bases from V and 8 bases from J; junction bases left unmatched: 10. The CDR3 nucleotides are TGTGCCAGCAGATCACCCGGGGGGAGGGATGAGCAGTTCTTC. It translates to CASRSPGGRDEQFF.

This clonotype has only a few counts. The chain recombines TRBV20-1 with TRBJ2-4; D is unresolved. This CDR3 is built from 11 residues. Germline values: CDR1 DFQATT, CDR2 SNEGSKA (reference sequence). V was cut by 3 bases and J by 5 bases, with 5 bases left in between. In DNA, the CDR3 is TGCAGTGCTAGTAAACAAAACATTCAGTACTTC. Protein: CSASKQNIQYF.

In this sample, this clonotype turned up once. This rearrangement joins TRBV20-1 to TRBJ1-6; D perhaps matches TRBD1 (5 bases). The CDR3 extends over 16 amino acids. Germline V gene data show CDR1 as DFQATT and CDR2 as SNEGSKA (reference sequence). V was shortened by 0 bases and J by 8 bases, with 17 bases between the two germline ends. CDR3 sequence reads: CSARDSRGEGDSPLHF. The CDR3 DNA follows: TGCAGTGCTAGAGATAGTAGAGGGGAAGGGGATTCACCCCTCCACTTT.

The chain employs TRBV24-1 and TRBJ1-2; 8 bases map to TRBD1. The germline V gene encodes CDR1 KGHDR and CDR2 SFDVKD. V was pared by 10 bases and J by 8 bases, with 8 bases of the junction left unmatched. This CDR3 spans 12 amino acids. CDR3 region: CATYSGTGGYTF. CDR3 DNA: TGTGCCACTTACTCAGGGACAGGCGGCTACACCTTC.

This clonotype was counted at least ten times. V gene TRBV7-2 combines with J gene TRBJ2-1; 8 nucleotides line up with TRBD1. J lost 6 bases, V lost 5 bases, and 6 bases had no gene match. There are 14 residues in the CDR3. Germline-derived CDR1 and CDR2 are SGHTA and FQGNSA. The CDR3 spells CASSALDRANEQFF. The CDR3 coding sequence is TGTGCCAGCAGCGCCTTGGACAGGGCCAATGAGCAGTTCTTC. Variable domain in full (rest from reference TRBV7-2 and TRBJ2-1): GAGVSQSPSNKVTEKGKDVELRCDPISGHTALYWYRQSLGQGLEFLIYFQGNSAPDKSGLPSDRFSAERTGGSVSTLTIQRTQQEDSAVYLCASSALDRANEQFFGPGTRLTVL.

The rearrangement links TRBV11-2 to TRBJ2-7, with 10 positions matching TRBD2. CDR3 length: 14 residues. CDR1 and CDR2 from the germline V gene are SGHAT and FQNNGV. J was trimmed by 5 bases and V by 5 bases; bases with no gene match: 6. The CDR3 region has the DNA TGTGCCAGCAGCGTTAGCGGGGGGCGGGACGAGCAGTACTTC. It is translated as CASSVSGGRDEQYF. Variable domain in full (rest from reference TRBV11-2 and TRBJ2-7): EAGVAQSPRYKIIEKRQSVAFWCNPISGHATLYWYQQILGQGPKLLIQFQNNGVVDDSQLPKDRFSAERLKGVDSTLKIQPAKLEDSAVYLCASSVSGGRDEQYFGPGTRLTVT.

The chain has TRBV5-6 and TRBJ1-2; D not resolved. CDR3 length: 13 amino acids. Trimming removed 6 bases from V and 3 bases from J, with 12 bases in between. The germline V gene encodes CDR1 SGHDT and CDR2 YYEEEE. For the CDR3, the DNA is TGTGCCAGCACCTTTTTGGCGGACTATGGCTACACCTTC. This encodes CASTFLADYGYTF.

This clonotype was seen more than once but under ten times. V is TRBV20-1 and J is TRBJ2-1; D remains ambiguous. CDR1 is DFQATT and CDR2 is SNEGSKA in the germline V gene (reference sequence). The CDR3 has 8 residues. CDR3 residues: CRPGEQFF. As DNA, the CDR3 is TGCAGACCCGGGGAGCAGTTCTTC.

Here the CDR3 reads CASSSYSNNYGYTF. For the CDR3, the DNA is TGTGCCAGCAGTTCCTACAGCAATAACTATGGCTACACCTTC. The chain couples TRBV27 to TRBJ1-2; D not resolved. Germline V gene sequence: CDR1 MNHEY, CDR2 SMNVEV (reference sequence). The CDR3 spans 14 residues. V was shortened by 4 bases and J by 1 base, with 10 bases between the two germline ends.

Here the CDR3 reads CASSFAGGETQYF. In DNA, the CDR3 is TGTGCCAGCAGTTTCGCCGGAGGTGAGACCCAGTACTTC. The chain links TRBV12-3 or TRBV12-4 to TRBJ2-5, with D tentatively TRBD2 (5 bases). V was shortened by 3 bases and J by 5 bases, with 10 bases between the two germline ends. The CDR3 consists of 13 residues.

This clonotype was counted only a few times. This chain connects TRBV2 to TRBJ2-1; 14 bases line up with TRBD2. This CDR3 is built from 15 residues. Trimming took 6 bases from V and 4 from J; bases not matched to a gene: 2. Germline CDR1 is SNHLY and CDR2 is FYNNEI. CDR3 in DNA: TGTGCCAGCAGGGGACTAGCGGGGGTATACAATGAGCAGTTCTTC. It encodes CASRGLAGVYNEQFF.

Ten or more counts support this clonotype. The rearrangement joins TRBV20-1 to TRBJ2-1; D is possibly TRBD2 (7 bases). CDR3 size: 13 residues. CDR1 is DFQATT and CDR2 is SNEGSKA in the germline V gene (reference sequence). The V end was cut by 5 bases, the J end by 6 bases, with 14 bases between. CDR3 nucleotides: TGCAGTGCTGGTCGGGGGGCGGGCAATGAGCAGTTCTTC. It yields the protein CSAGRGAGNEQFF.

V usage is TRBV2 and J usage is TRBJ1-1; D ambiguous. V dropped 1 base and J dropped 7 bases, with 10 bases sitting between them. The germline gives CDR1 SNHLY, CDR2 FYNNEI. This CDR3 spans 13 amino acids. CDR3: CASSEGVIVEAFF. The CDR3 coding sequence is TGTGCCAGCAGTGAAGGGGTGATAGTTGAAGCTTTCTTT.

V gene TRBV5-8 combines with J gene TRBJ1-1; 8 bases are a match to TRBD1. CDR1 and CDR2 from the germline V gene are SGHTS and YDEGEE. Trimming at V came to 2 bases and at J to 5 bases, leaving 5 bases not matched to a gene. The CDR3 consists of 14 residues. DNA for the CDR3: TGTGCCAGCAGCTTTAGACAGGGGTGGACTGAAGCTTTCTTT. It translates to CASSFRQGWTEAFF.

This clonotype was detected once. This chain links TRBV6-2 or TRBV6-3 with TRBJ2-7; D is perhaps TRBD1 or TRBD2 (5 bases each). The CDR3 has 12 residues. CDR1 is MNHEY and CDR2 is SVGEGT in the germline V gene. V shed 8 bases and J shed 2 bases, with 10 bases lying between them. CDR3 sequence: CASRTGPYEQYF. CDR3 nucleotide sequence: TGTGCCAGCCGGACGGGACCCTACGAGCAGTACTTC.

The J gene is TRBJ1-5, the V gene TRBV6-1, with D perhaps matching TRBD1 (5 bases). The CDR3 has 14 amino acids. The germline V gene has CDR1 MNHNS and CDR2 SASEGT. Trimming removed 6 bases from V and 3 bases from J, with 12 bases in between. The CDR3 DNA follows: TGTGCCAGCAGACCCGACAGTTTCAATCAGCCCCAGCATTTT. It translates to CASRPDSFNQPQHF.

This chain joins TRBV7-8 and TRBJ2-1; D is unclear. V lost 0 bases and J 7 bases, leaving 7 bases between the germline ends. The germline V gene encodes CDR1 SGHVS and CDR2 FQNEAQ. The length of the CDR3 is 13 residues. As DNA, the CDR3 is TGTGCCAGCAGCTTAGCGTCCAGAAATGAGCAGTTCTTC. Its protein product is CASSLASRNEQFF.

V and J are TRBV7-8 and TRBJ2-1; D might be TRBD1 (5 bases). Germline V gene sequence: CDR1 SGHVS, CDR2 FQNEAQ. The CDR3 has 16 residues. Trimming took 5 bases from V and 5 from J, leaving 19 bases between them. In nucleotides, the CDR3 is TGTGCCAGCAGCGCCTTACTTGGTGGGGCTCACAATGAGCAGTTCTTC. It specifies CASSALLGGAHNEQFF.

There are many counts of this clonotype. This chain uses TRBV28 with TRBJ2-7, with 10 bases identical to TRBD2. Germline CDR1 and CDR2: MDHEN and SYDVKM. The CDR3 sequence is 15 residues long. V was clipped by 4 bases and J by 3 bases; unmatched bases: 6. CDR3 nucleotide sequence: TGTGCCAGCAGTTCCCCTAGCGGGAGAGGCTACGAGCAGTACTTC. Translated, it gives CASSSPSGRGYEQYF. Using reference TRBV28 and TRBJ2-7 for the parts outside the CDR3, the full variable domain is DVKVTQSSRYLVKRTGEKVFLECVQDMDHENMFWYRQDPGLGLRLIYFSYDVKMKEKGDIPEGYSVSREKKERFSLILESASTNQTSMYLCASSSPSGRGYEQYFGPGTRLTVT.

The table lists this clonotype with a few counts. This chain uses TRBV5-1 with TRBJ2-7; 16 nucleotides line up with TRBD2. Germline V gives CDR1 SGHRS, CDR2 YFSETQ. The CDR3 consists of 22 residues. Germline trimming cut 1 base from V and 5 bases from J; bases unmatched to any gene: 21. The CDR3 DNA sequence: TGCGCCAGCAGCTTGAGAGGGACAGCCGGGACTAGCGGGAGGGCCTTACCCGACGAGCAGTACTTC. As protein: CASSLRGTAGTSGRALPDEQYF. Together with reference TRBV5-1 and TRBJ2-7, the CDR3 gives the full variable domain: KAGVTQTPRYLIKTRGQQVTLSCSPISGHRSVSWYQQTPGQGLQFLFEYFSETQRNKGNFPGRFSGRQFSNSRSEMNVSTLELGDSALYLCASSLRGTAGTSGRALPDEQYFGPGTRLTVT.